This TCR beta chain was recorded in a study of glioma-infiltrating T cells. Using RNA template, CDR3s of TCR alpha and beta were amplified with iRepertoire arm-PCR. TCRdb passed the multiplex PCR reads through MiXCR, listing each CDR3 protein once. This sample has around 180,000 distinct CDR3 sequences, with around 40% found just once. Germline loops: CDR1 SNHLY, CDR2 FYNNEI. The CDR3 sequence is 14 residues long. V lost 2 bases to trimming and J lost 3 bases, with 10 bases between them. The clonotype was recovered from a human donor with low-grade glioma or glioblastoma, undergoing nonglioma brain surgery, or in good health (not recorded which). Sequences were obtained from glioma tissue, nonneoplastic brain tissue, or PBMCs (not recorded which). The chain links TRBV2 to TRBJ1-2; no clear D. In DNA form, the CDR3 reads TGTGCCAGCAGTGAATTTCGGGGAGACTATGGCTACACCTTC. Translating gives CASSEFRGDYGYTF.